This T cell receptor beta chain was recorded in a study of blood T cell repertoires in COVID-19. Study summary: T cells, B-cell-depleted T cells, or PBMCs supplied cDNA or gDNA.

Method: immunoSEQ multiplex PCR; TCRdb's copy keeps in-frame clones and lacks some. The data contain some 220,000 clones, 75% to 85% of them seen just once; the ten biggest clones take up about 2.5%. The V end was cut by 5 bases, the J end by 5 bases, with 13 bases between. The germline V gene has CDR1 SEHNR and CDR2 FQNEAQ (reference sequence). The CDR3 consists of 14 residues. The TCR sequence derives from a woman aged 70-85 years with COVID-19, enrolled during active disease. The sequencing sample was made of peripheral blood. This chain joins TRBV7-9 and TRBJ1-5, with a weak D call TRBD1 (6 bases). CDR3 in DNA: TGTGCCAGCAGCCCCGGACAGAACTATCAGCCCCAGCATTTT. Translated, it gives CASSPGQNYQPQHF.